Listed below are T cell receptor beta chains from one sample, sequenced in a study of identical twins. TCRdb used MiXCR to reprocess the 5' RACE reads, holding one entry per CDR3 protein. The sample shows around 470,000 distinct CDR3 sequences, approximately 15% of them seen only once. Another study also made use of these data, one on yellow fever vaccine responses in identical twins.

Sequences were obtained from CD4+ T cells sorted from blood. These receptors came from a woman between 18 and 30 years old in good health. The CDR3 runs from the conserved cysteine through the conserved F or W. Rows give clone size only sometimes, using once, few, many, or a class for an expanded clone.

cdr3_aa: CASSRLGQVTDTQYF
v_call: TRBV12-3/TRBV12-4
clone_size: -

cdr3_aa: CSARAPGQGNIQYF
v_call: TRBV20-1
clone_size: few

cdr3_aa: CASSQDTGINQPQHF
v_call: TRBV3-1
clone_size: -

cdr3_aa: CASSRIRGTGTGELFF
v_call: TRBV3-1
clone_size: few

cdr3_aa: CASSLSLLNSYEQYF
v_call: TRBV27
clone_size: -

cdr3_aa: CATSDLRRQEPSYEQYF
v_call: TRBV24-1
clone_size: -

cdr3_aa: CASSQDNFVDEQFF
v_call: TRBV4-1
clone_size: -

cdr3_aa: CASSQGQGSNEKLFF
v_call: TRBV3-1
clone_size: many

cdr3_aa: CASTKGQGSYEQYF
v_call: TRBV2
clone_size: -

cdr3_aa: CASSSRKQQYF
v_call: TRBV21-1
clone_size: -

cdr3_aa: CASSREGQVQDDEQFF
v_call: TRBV3-1
clone_size: many

cdr3_aa: CSARDPTPSGGGVNEQFF
v_call: TRBV20-1
clone_size: -

cdr3_aa: CASSEQGPKNIQYF
v_call: TRBV2
clone_size: -

cdr3_aa: CASSESTVTAGKLFF
v_call: TRBV25-1
clone_size: few

cdr3_aa: CASSWIKGGTSGSSTDTQYF
v_call: TRBV11-1
clone_size: few

cdr3_aa: CATSRDALRETQYF
v_call: TRBV15
clone_size: few

cdr3_aa: CASSQENRPGQGWHNEQFF
v_call: TRBV7-6
clone_size: -

cdr3_aa: CASSSPQYEQYF
v_call: TRBV5-1
clone_size: -

cdr3_aa: CASSARNPSATTDTQYF
v_call: TRBV7-9
clone_size: many

cdr3_aa: CASSLTLQRYEQYF
v_call: TRBV28
clone_size: -

cdr3_aa: CASSLGTGTTEAFF
v_call: TRBV7-9
clone_size: -

cdr3_aa: CAIGASAWGEQYF
v_call: TRBV10-3
clone_size: few

cdr3_aa: CASTQGGETQYF
v_call: TRBV5-1
clone_size: few

cdr3_aa: CASSLIIRGLQDEQFF
v_call: TRBV12-3/TRBV12-4
clone_size: -

cdr3_aa: CASSEVRGATGEQFF
v_call: TRBV2
clone_size: few

cdr3_aa: CASSLRFSEQETQYF
v_call: TRBV5-1
clone_size: few

cdr3_aa: CASRPASSYEQYF
v_call: TRBV12-3/TRBV12-4
clone_size: many

cdr3_aa: CASSTNRDRSYNEQFF
v_call: TRBV5-1
clone_size: few

cdr3_aa: CARPSGRSRNEQFF
v_call: TRBV6-1
clone_size: -

cdr3_aa: CASSQRGGKDNEQFF
v_call: TRBV6-1
clone_size: -

cdr3_aa: CSVLPGQINTEAFF
v_call: TRBV29-1
clone_size: -

cdr3_aa: CASTRTEKNGYTF
v_call: TRBV12-3/TRBV12-4
clone_size: many

cdr3_aa: CASSLYGNTEAFF
v_call: TRBV7-9
clone_size: -

cdr3_aa: CASLSGSNTDTQYF
v_call: TRBV18
clone_size: -

cdr3_aa: CASSQPTSGYNEQFF
v_call: TRBV7-2
clone_size: -

cdr3_aa: CASSPTGANIQYF
v_call: TRBV7-9
clone_size: many

cdr3_aa: CAISDFSGLAGGPVDTQYF
v_call: TRBV10-3
clone_size: few

cdr3_aa: CASSQGGGGYPYF
v_call: TRBV7-6
clone_size: -

cdr3_aa: CASSSGTLGPYNEQFF
v_call: TRBV6-5
clone_size: few

cdr3_aa: CAINAYDTGTGFGYTF
v_call: TRBV10-3
clone_size: -

cdr3_aa: CASSSNRAGGGDTQYF
v_call: TRBV12-3/TRBV12-4
clone_size: few

cdr3_aa: CASSYWGGQETQYF
v_call: TRBV6-5
clone_size: -